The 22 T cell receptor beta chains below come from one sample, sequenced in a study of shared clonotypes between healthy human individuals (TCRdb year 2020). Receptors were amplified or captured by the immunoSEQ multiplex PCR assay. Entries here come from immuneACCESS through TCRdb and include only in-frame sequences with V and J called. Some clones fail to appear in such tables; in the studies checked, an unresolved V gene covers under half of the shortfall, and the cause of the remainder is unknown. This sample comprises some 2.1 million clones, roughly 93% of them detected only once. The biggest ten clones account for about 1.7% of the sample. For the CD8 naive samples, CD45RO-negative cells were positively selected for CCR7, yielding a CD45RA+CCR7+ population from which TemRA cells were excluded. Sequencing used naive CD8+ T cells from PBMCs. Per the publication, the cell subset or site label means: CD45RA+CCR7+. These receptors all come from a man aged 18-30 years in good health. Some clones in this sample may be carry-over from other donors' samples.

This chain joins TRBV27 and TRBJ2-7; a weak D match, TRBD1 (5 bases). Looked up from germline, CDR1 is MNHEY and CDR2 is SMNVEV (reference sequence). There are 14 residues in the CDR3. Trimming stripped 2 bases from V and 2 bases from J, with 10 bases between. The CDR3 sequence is CASSLGRVTYEQYF. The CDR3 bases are TGTGCCAGCAGTTTAGGCAGGGTGACCTACGAGCAGTACTTC.

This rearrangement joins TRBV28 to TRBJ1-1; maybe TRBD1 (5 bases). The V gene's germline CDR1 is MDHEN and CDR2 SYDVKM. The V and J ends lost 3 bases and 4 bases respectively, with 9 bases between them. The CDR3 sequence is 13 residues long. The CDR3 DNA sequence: TGTGCCAGCAGTTTGTGGGGGGTCACTGAAGCTTTCTTT. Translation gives CASSLWGVTEAFF.

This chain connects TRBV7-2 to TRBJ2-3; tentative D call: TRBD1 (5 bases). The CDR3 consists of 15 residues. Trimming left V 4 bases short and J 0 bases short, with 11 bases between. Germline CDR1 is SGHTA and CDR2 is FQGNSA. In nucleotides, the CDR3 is TGTGCCAGCAGCTCGCGACAGAAGAGCACAGATACGCAGTATTTT. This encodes CASSSRQKSTDTQYF.

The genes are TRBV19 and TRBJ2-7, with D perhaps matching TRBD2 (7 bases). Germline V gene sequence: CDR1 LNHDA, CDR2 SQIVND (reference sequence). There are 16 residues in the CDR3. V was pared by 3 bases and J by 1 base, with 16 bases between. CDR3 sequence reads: CASSIRGAYYSYEQYF. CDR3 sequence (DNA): TGTGCCAGTAGTATTCGGGGGGCGTATTATTCCTACGAGCAGTACTTC.

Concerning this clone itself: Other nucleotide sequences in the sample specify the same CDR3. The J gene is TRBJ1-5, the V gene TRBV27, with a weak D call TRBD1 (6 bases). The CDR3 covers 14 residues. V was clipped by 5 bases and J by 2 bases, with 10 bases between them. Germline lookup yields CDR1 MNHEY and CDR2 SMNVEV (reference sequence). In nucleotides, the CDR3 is TGTGCCAGCAGTCTCAGGGGCGGCAATCAGCCCCAGCATTTT. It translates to CASSLRGGNQPQHF.

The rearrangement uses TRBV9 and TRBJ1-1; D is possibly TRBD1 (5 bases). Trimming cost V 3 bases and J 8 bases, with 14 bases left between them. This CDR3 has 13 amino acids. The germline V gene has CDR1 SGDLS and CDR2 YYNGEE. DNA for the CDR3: TGTGCCAGCAGCGGGTGGGGCAGGGACGAAGCTTTCTTT. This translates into CASSGWGRDEAFF.

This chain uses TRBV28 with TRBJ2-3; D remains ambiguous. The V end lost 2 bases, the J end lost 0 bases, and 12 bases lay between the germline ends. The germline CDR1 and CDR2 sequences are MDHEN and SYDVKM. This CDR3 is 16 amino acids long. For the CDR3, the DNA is TGTGCCAGCAGTTTACCTCCAGCAGGTAGCACAGATACGCAGTATTTT. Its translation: CASSLPPAGSTDTQYF.

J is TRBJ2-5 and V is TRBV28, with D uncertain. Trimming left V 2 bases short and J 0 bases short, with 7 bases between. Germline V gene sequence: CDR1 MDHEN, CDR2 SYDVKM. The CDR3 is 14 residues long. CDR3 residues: CASSLIGYQETQYF. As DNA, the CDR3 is TGTGCCAGCAGTTTAATCGGGTACCAAGAGACCCAGTACTTC.

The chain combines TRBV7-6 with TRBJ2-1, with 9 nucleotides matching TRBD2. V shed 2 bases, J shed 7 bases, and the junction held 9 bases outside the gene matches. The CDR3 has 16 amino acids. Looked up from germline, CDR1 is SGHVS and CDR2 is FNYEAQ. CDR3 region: CASSLLGSGRRNEQFF. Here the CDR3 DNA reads TGTGCCAGCAGCTTATTGGGTAGCGGGAGAAGGAATGAGCAGTTCTTC.

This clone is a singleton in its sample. The CDR3 bases are TGCGCCAGCAGCCAAGGTCACACGGGGGGGGAGCAGTACTTC. It codes for CASSQGHTGGEQYF. The V gene is TRBV4-1, the J gene TRBJ2-7; 8 nucleotides line up with TRBD2. CDR3 length: 14 residues. Germline trimming cut 1 base from V and 7 bases from J; bases unmatched to any gene: 6. Germline CDR1 reads MGHRA; CDR2 reads YSYEKL.

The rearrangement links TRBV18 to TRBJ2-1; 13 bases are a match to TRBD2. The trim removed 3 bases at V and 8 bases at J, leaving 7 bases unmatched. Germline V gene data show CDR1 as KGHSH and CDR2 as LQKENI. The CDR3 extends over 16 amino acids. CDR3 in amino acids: CASSPSLTSGRYEQFF. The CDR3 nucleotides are TGTGCCAGCTCACCGTCTCTGACTAGCGGGAGGTATGAGCAGTTCTTC.

CDR3 loop: CASSFYRGRDTEAFF. DNA for the CDR3: TGTGCCAGCAGCTTTTACAGGGGGCGCGACACTGAAGCTTTCTTT. The chain combines TRBV11-2 with TRBJ1-1, with 9 bases matching TRBD1. Trimming cost V 3 bases and J 3 bases; bases outside gene matches: 5. CDR1 and CDR2 (germline): SGHAT, FQNNGV. This CDR3 region has 15 residues.

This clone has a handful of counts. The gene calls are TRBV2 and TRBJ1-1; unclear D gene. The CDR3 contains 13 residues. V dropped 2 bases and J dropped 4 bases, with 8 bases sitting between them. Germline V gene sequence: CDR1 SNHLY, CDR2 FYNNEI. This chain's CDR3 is CASSEMRGTEAFF. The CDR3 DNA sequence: TGTGCCAGCAGTGAAATGCGGGGCACTGAAGCTTTCTTT.

The CDR3 nucleotides read TGCAGCGTACCGGGACTAGCGGGATTAGACAATGAGCAGTTCTTC. Its translation: CSVPGLAGLDNEQFF. V and J are TRBV29-1 and TRBJ2-1, with 13 positions matching TRBD2. V dropped 6 bases and J dropped 5; count of bases not matched to a gene: 7. CDR3 length: 15 residues. CDR1 and CDR2 (germline): SQVTM, ANQGSEA.

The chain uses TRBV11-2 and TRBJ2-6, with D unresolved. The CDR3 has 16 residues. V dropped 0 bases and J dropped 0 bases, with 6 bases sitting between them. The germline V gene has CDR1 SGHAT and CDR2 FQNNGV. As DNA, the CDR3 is TGTGCCAGCAGCTTAGACCAGGTCTCTGGGGCCAACGTCCTGACTTTC. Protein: CASSLDQVSGANVLTF. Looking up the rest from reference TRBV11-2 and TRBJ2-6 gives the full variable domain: EAGVAQSPRYKIIEKRQSVAFWCNPISGHATLYWYQQILGQGPKLLIQFQNNGVVDDSQLPKDRFSAERLKGVDSTLKIQPAKLEDSAVYLCASSLDQVSGANVLTFGAGSRLTVL.

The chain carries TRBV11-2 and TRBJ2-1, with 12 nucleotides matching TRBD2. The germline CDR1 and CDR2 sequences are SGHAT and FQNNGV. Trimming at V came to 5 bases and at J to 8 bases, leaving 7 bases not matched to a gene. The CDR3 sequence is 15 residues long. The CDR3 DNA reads TGTGCCAGCAGCCTTCTAGCGGGAGGGCCGTATGAGCAGTTCTTC. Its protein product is CASSLLAGGPYEQFF.

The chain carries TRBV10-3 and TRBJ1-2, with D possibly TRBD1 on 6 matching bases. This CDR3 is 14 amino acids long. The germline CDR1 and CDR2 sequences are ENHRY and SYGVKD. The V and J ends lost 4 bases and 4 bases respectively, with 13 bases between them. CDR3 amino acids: CAISGSDRGYGYTF. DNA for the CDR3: TGTGCCATCAGTGGGTCGGACAGAGGCTATGGCTACACCTTC.

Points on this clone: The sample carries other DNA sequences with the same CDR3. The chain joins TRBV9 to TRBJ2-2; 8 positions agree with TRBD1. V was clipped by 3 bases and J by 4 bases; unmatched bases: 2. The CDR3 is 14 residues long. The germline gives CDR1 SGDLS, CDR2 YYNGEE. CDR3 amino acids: CASSAGGRTGELFF. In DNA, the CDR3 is TGTGCCAGCAGCGCAGGGGGCCGCACCGGGGAGCTGTTTTTT.

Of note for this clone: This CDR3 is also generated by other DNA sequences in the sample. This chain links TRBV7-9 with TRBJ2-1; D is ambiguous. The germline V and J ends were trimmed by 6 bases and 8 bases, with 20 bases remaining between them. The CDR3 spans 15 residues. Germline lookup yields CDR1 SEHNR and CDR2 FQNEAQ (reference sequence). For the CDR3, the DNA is TGTGCCAGCAGAATTAGAGTAGGCCTTGGGGATGAGCAGTTCTTC. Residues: CASRIRVGLGDEQFF.

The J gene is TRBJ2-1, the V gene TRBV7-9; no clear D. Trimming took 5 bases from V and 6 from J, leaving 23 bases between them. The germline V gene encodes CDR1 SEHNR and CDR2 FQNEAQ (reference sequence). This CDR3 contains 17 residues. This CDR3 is CASSLGGGPPTLNEQFF. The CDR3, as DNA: TGTGCCAGCAGCCTTGGTGGTGGGCCACCCACCCTCAATGAGCAGTTCTTC.

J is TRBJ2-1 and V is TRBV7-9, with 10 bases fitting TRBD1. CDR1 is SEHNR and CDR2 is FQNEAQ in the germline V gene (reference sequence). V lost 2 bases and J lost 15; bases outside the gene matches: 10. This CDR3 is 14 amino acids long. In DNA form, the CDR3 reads TGTGCCAGCAGCTTAACTGGACAGGGGGTAAATTGGTTCTTC. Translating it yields CASSLTGQGVNWFF.

CDR3 region: CASSLGPGETQYF. The CDR3 region has the DNA TGTGCCAGCAGCTTAGGCCCAGGGGAGACCCAGTACTTC. V gene TRBV11-2 combines with J gene TRBJ2-5; TRBD1 might be the D (5 bases). Germline V gives CDR1 SGHAT, CDR2 FQNNGV. The CDR3 runs to 13 residues. Trimming took off 1 base at V and 5 bases at J, with 8 bases between the two ends.